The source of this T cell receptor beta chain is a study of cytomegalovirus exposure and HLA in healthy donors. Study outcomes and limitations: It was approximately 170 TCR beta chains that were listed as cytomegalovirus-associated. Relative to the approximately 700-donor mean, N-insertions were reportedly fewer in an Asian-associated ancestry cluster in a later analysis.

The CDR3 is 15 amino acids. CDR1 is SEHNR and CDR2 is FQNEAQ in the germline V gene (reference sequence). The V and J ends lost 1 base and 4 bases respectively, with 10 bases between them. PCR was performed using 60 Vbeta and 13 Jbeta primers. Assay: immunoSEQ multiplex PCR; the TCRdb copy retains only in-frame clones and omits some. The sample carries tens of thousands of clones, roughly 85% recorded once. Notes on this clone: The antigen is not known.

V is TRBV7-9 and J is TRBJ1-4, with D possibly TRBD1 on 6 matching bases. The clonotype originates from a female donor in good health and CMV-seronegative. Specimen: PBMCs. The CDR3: CASSLGTVVNEKLFF. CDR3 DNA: TGTGCCAGCAGCTTAGGGACAGTAGTTAATGAAAAACTGTTTTTT.